The clone carrying this T cell receptor (beta chain) was counted ten times or more. This library used around 400 ng RNA and molecular barcoded adaptors spanning alpha/delta and beta/gamma chains. TCRdb re-derived calls from the reads in MiXCR, one entry per CDR3 protein. The sample comprises about 130,000 distinct CDR3 sequences, 13% of which are singletons, and approximately 11% rests with the top ten. CDR3 length equals 12 residues. V was pared by 4 bases and J by 0 bases, with 4 bases between. Germline CDR1 is SQVTM and CDR2 is ANQGSEA. This sample is part of a study of read filtering for tumor transcriptome and immune sequencing.

The specimen was a population of CD138-negative cells sorted from bone marrow. The chain combines TRBV29-1 with TRBJ2-1; D remains ambiguous. This TCR was recovered from a donor over 35 with multiple myeloma. Written as DNA, the CDR3 is TGCAGCGTTGGACGCTCCTACAATGAGCAGTTCTTC. It translates to CSVGRSYNEQFF.